What follows are 25 T cell receptor beta chains derived from one specimen sequenced in a study of blood T cells in healthy people across ages. Then a second PCR, running about 6 to 12 cycles, was carried out with a sample-barcoded 5' primer and a J-beta primer mix. In TCRdb, the 5' RACE reads were re-called with MiXCR into one record per CDR3 protein. The sample has 500,000 to 700,000 distinct CDR3 sequences; approximately 30% are singletons. The specimen sequenced was blood. Receptor source: a woman of 80 years or more in good health.

J is TRBJ1-4 and V is TRBV10-3; tentatively, D is TRBD1 (5 bases). Trimming cost V 5 bases and J 5 bases, with 9 bases left between them. The CDR3 is 13 residues long. CDR1 ENHRY and CDR2 SYGVKD come from the germline V gene. The CDR3 loop is CAISRQSNEKLFF. The CDR3 region has the DNA TGTGCCATCAGTAGACAGTCCAATGAAAAACTGTTTTTT.

This clonotype was detected a few times. The V call is TRBV3-1, the J call TRBJ2-5; 7 bases fit TRBD2. The germline gives CDR1 LGHDT, CDR2 YNNKEL (reference sequence). This CDR3 comprises 16 residues. The junction had 11 bases not matched to a gene; V was cut back by 2 bases and J by 5 bases. In DNA form, the CDR3 reads TGTGCCAGCAGCCAACATATAGCGGGCCGCCGGGAGACCCAGTACTTC. Protein: CASSQHIAGRRETQYF.

The V gene is TRBV2, the J gene TRBJ1-4; tentative D call: TRBD1 (5 bases). V was clipped by 6 bases and J by 7 bases, with 18 bases between them. CDR3 length equals 15 residues. Germline V gene data show CDR1 as SNHLY and CDR2 as FYNNEI. This CDR3 reads CASSKTGEQGEKLFF. The CDR3 nucleotides read TGTGCCAGCAGCAAAACCGGGGAGCAGGGTGAAAAACTGTTTTTT. The full variable domain, its missing parts supplied by reference TRBV2 and TRBJ1-4, is EPEVTQTPSHQVTQMGQEVILRCVPISNHLYFYWYRQILGQKVEFLVSFYNNEISEKSEIFDDQFSVERPDGSNFTLKIRSTKLEDSAMYFCASSKTGEQGEKLFFGSGTQLSVL.

As concerns this clonotype: One junction end disagrees with the germline gene, perhaps due to a read error. The chain couples TRBV7-2 to TRBJ2-4, with 9 bases matching TRBD2. Germline-derived CDR1 and CDR2 are SGHTA and FQGNSA. The CDR3 consists of 15 residues. For the CDR3, the DNA is TGTGCCAACAGCTTAGCGGGGGACCCTTACAATGAGCAGTACTTC. Protein: CANSLAGDPYNEQYF.

The DNA of the CDR3 is TGTGCCTCATCAGCTAGCGGACCCTACGAGCAGTACTTC. Encoded protein: CASSASGPYEQYF. V and J are TRBV7-3 and TRBJ2-7; 7 bases agree with TRBD2. Germline V gene data show CDR1 as SGHTA and CDR2 as FQGTGA. V shed 11 bases, J shed 2 bases, and the junction held 9 bases outside the gene matches. CDR3 length equals 13 residues.

This clonotype was counted a few times. The chain carries TRBV12-3 or TRBV12-4 and TRBJ1-1, with TRBD1 matching over 8 bases. The V and J ends lost 8 bases and 4 bases, in that order; junction bases with no gene match: 9. CDR3 length: 14 residues. The CDR3 coding sequence is TGTGCCAGCCAACTTCAGGGGGCGATCACTGAAGCTTTCTTT. This encodes CASQLQGAITEAFF.

This clonotype was detected many times. The rearrangement uses TRBV24-1 and TRBJ2-1, with a tentative D call TRBD1 (5 bases). Per germline, CDR1 KGHDR and CDR2 SFDVKD. This CDR3 spans 15 amino acids. V shed 5 bases and J shed 6 bases, with 16 bases lying between them. In DNA form, the CDR3 reads TGTGCCACCAGTGGTTTCCAGGGTACCGCCAATGAGCAGTTCTTC. This translates into CATSGFQGTANEQFF.

About this clonotype itself: Lacking the conserved final phenylalanine or tryptophan, this CDR3 likely reflects a read error. The V gene is TRBV6-1, the J gene TRBJ2-2, with unresolved D. The CDR3 has 14 residues. Germline-derived CDR1 and CDR2 are MNHNS and SASEGT. V was pared by 1 base and J by 0 bases, with 3 bases between. As DNA, the CDR3 is TGTGCCAGCAGTGAAGGGCCGAACACCGGGGAGCTGTTTTGT. It codes for CASSEGPNTGELFC.

This clonotype occurred many times. V usage is TRBV10-3 and J usage is TRBJ2-5, with D possibly matching TRBD1 (6 bases). The J call may be wrong; the DNA end is better matched by TRBJ2-7. This CDR3 region has 12 residues. Germline values: CDR1 ENHRY, CDR2 SYGVKD. Here the CDR3 DNA reads TGTGCCATCAGTTTACAGGGAGACGAGCAGTACTTC. Translated: CAISLQGDEQYF.

This sequence joins TRBV20-1 and TRBJ2-3; D is uncertain. The CDR3 is 12 residues long. V shed 0 bases and J shed 7 bases, with 8 bases lying between them. CDR1 DFQATT and CDR2 SNEGSKA come from the germline V gene (reference sequence). The CDR3 sequence: CSAREGPNTQYF. The DNA of the CDR3 is TGCAGTGCTAGAGAGGGTCCGAATACGCAGTATTTT.

This clonotype was observed at least ten times. This rearrangement joins TRBV15 to TRBJ1-1, with D unclear. There are 12 residues in the CDR3. The V end was cut by 1 base, the J end by 6 bases, with 6 bases between. Germline CDR1 is LNHNV and CDR2 is YYDKDF (reference sequence). The CDR3: CATSRGGSEAFF. In DNA form, the CDR3 reads TGTGCCACCAGCAGAGGAGGATCTGAAGCTTTCTTT.

Many counts were recorded for this clonotype. A read error may be the cause here, since a much bigger clone is one base away. The chain is built from TRBV4-2 and TRBJ2-7; tentative D call: TRBD2 (6 bases). The CDR3 runs 16 residues. V was pared by 0 bases and J by 7 bases, with 19 bases between. Germline CDR1 is LGHNA and CDR2 is YNFKEQ. This chain's CDR3 is CASSQDSLRTSNEQYF. For the CDR3, the DNA is TGTGCCAGCAGCCAAGATTCCCTAAGAACTAGCAATGAGCAGTACTTC.

Ten or more counts support this clonotype. The CDR3 sequence: CASSGWWGDTQYF. The CDR3 DNA is TGTGCCAGCAGCGGGTGGTGGGGGGATACGCAGTATTTT. V is TRBV7-2 and J is TRBJ2-3; D is tentatively TRBD1 or TRBD2 (5 bases each). Trimming took 5 bases from V and 6 from J, leaving 12 bases between them. Germline V lookup: CDR1 SGHTA, CDR2 FQGNSA. CDR3 size: 13 residues. The whole variable domain, filled in from reference TRBV7-2 and TRBJ2-3, reads GAGVSQSPSNKVTEKGKDVELRCDPISGHTALYWYRQSLGQGLEFLIYFQGNSAPDKSGLPSDRFSAERTGGSVSTLTIQRTQQEDSAVYLCASSGWWGDTQYFGPGTRLTVL.

This clonotype was seen ten or more times. The V and J genes are TRBV6-2 or TRBV6-3 and TRBJ1-6; D remains unclear. The CDR3 runs to 18 residues. The ends were cut back, 2 bases at V and 7 bases at J, with 21 bases in the middle. The germline V gene has CDR1 MNHEY and CDR2 SVGEGT. DNA for the CDR3: TGTGCCAGCAGTTACATTATAGGAACAGTGCATCGGAATTCACCCCTCCACTTT. Its protein is CASSYIIGTVHRNSPLHF.

The DNA of the CDR3 is TGTGCCAGCAGCTTAGCGCTCACTGAGAATGAGCAGTTCTTC. Protein: CASSLALTENEQFF. The chain has TRBV7-2 and TRBJ2-1; D is ambiguous. Germline V gene lookup returns CDR1 SGHTA and CDR2 FQGNSA. V lost 0 bases, J lost 7 bases, and 10 bases lay in between. CDR3 length equals 14 residues.

This clonotype was recorded many times. CDR3 DNA: TGTGCCAGCAGTTTCTGGCAGACTATCACAGATACGCAGTATTTT. It is translated as CASSFWQTITDTQYF. This chain uses TRBV12-3 or TRBV12-4 with TRBJ2-3; weak D call: TRBD2 (5 bases). This CDR3 contains 15 residues. V lost 3 bases and J 2 bases, leaving 12 bases between the germline ends.

This clonotype was counted many times. The CDR3 DNA follows: TGTGCCAGCAGCCGAACCGGGACGAACACCGGGGAGCTGTTTTTT. Translation: CASSRTGTNTGELFF. The rearrangement links TRBV7-3 to TRBJ2-2; TRBD2 is a possible D gene (5 bases). Trimming removed 5 bases at V and 0 bases at J, with 10 bases between. CDR3 length: 15 amino acids. The germline CDR1 and CDR2 sequences are SGHTA and FQGTGA.

As to this clonotype: Since a much larger clone is just one base distant, this may be a read error. The V call is TRBV6-2 or TRBV6-3, the J call TRBJ2-7, with D unresolved. Looked up from germline, CDR1 is MNHEY and CDR2 is SVGEGT. The CDR3 is 13 amino acids. CDR3 DNA sequence: TGTGCCAGCAGTTACTATGGCTCCTGCGAGCAGTACTTC. Translation: CASSYYGSCEQYF.

Comments on this clonotype: The CDR3 carries no conserved terminal phenylalanine or tryptophan, so it likely arises from a read error. V gene TRBV5-1 combines with J gene TRBJ2-6; D ambiguous. The V gene's germline CDR1 is SGHRS and CDR2 YFSETQ. This CDR3 contains 16 residues. Deletions cut 0 bases from V and 1 base from J, with 8 bases between. The CDR3 DNA is TGCGCCAGCAGCTTGGAAGGATCTTCTGGGGCCAACGTCCTGACTGTC. It yields the protein CASSLEGSSGANVLTV.

The sample holds many counts of this clonotype. The genes are TRBV2 and TRBJ2-2, with 9 nucleotides matching TRBD1. J was trimmed by 8 bases and V by 4 bases; bases with no gene match: 17. This CDR3 region has 18 residues. CDR1 and CDR2 (germline): SNHLY, FYNNEI. DNA for the CDR3: TGTGCCAGCAGTGCTAGCCGACTTGGGACAGGGAGTCCGGGGGAGCTGTTTTTT. The encoded protein is CASSASRLGTGSPGELFF.

On this clonotype itself: A much larger clone is a single base away; this may be a read error. The chain is built from TRBV30 and TRBJ2-5; no clear D. Near its end, the DNA agrees better with TRBJ2-1, so the J call may be wrong. The CDR3 loop spans 13 amino acids. Germline V CDR1 and CDR2: GTSNPN, SVGIG (reference sequence). The CDR3 loop is CAWSIVRAETQFF. In DNA form, the CDR3 reads TGTGCCTGGTCAATCGTCCGGGCAGAGACCCAGTTCTTC.

Ten or more counts support this clonotype. The chain joins TRBV10-3 to TRBJ2-7; no definite D call. This CDR3 is built from 13 residues. CDR1 is ENHRY and CDR2 is SYGVKD in the germline V gene. V dropped 5 bases and J dropped 3 bases, with 11 bases sitting between them. This chain's CDR3 is CAISSPVSYEQYF. CDR3 bases: TGTGCCATCAGTTCCCCAGTAAGCTACGAGCAGTACTTC.

This clonotype has ten or more counts. V is TRBV5-1 and J is TRBJ1-5, with D unclear. This CDR3 has 15 amino acids. Germline-derived CDR1 and CDR2 are SGHRS and YFSETQ. The V and J ends lost 4 bases and 0 bases respectively, with 11 bases between them. As DNA, the CDR3 is TGCGCCAGCAGCGCGGACGGCGATAGCAATCAGCCCCAGCATTTT. It yields the protein CASSADGDSNQPQHF.

This clonotype was found a few times. A much larger clone sits a single nucleotide away, making a read error possible. The rearrangement joins TRBV7-2 to TRBJ2-3, with 9 nucleotides matching TRBD2. This CDR3 has 16 residues. CDR1 and CDR2 (germline): SGHTA, FQGNSA. CDR3 sequence (DNA): TGTGCCAGCAACTTAGTCGGCGGGGGGGCCACAGATACGCAGTATTTT. It yields the protein CASNLVGGGATDTQYF.

V is TRBV19 and J is TRBJ1-4; 8 nucleotides line up with TRBD1. Unmatched junction bases numbered 10, after V lost 5 bases and J lost 8 bases. The CDR3 has 15 residues. The V gene's germline CDR1 is LNHDA and CDR2 SQIVND (reference sequence). DNA of the CDR3: TGTGCCAGTAGTGTCACCGGGACAGGCAGCGAAAAACTGTTTTTT. Translation: CASSVTGTGSEKLFF.